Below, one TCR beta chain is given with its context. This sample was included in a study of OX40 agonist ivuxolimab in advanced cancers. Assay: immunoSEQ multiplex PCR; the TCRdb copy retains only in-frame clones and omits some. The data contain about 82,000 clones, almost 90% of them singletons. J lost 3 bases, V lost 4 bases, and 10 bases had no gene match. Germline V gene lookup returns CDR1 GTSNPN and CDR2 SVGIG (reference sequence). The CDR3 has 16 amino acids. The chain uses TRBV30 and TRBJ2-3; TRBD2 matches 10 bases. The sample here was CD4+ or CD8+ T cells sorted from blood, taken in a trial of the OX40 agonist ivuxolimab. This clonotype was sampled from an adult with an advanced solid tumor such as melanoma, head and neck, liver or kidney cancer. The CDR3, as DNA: TGTGCCTGGAAGGGCTTCCTAGCGGGAGTAACAGATACGCAGTATTTT. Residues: CAWKGFLAGVTDTQYF.